Sequencing of this T cell receptor (beta chain) was carried out in a study of blood T cell repertoires in COVID-19. At the level of the study: The samples span acute and convalescent COVID-19 from the United States, Italy and Spain. From T cells, B-cell-depleted T cells, or PBMCs came the material, which was cDNA or gDNA.

Germline V gives CDR1 LGHNA, CDR2 YSLEER. The V segment lost 3 bases and the J segment 6 bases; nucleotides outside the gene matches: 17. There are 18 residues in the CDR3. Per the original data handling: Quantification of nucleated cells was approximated via reference gene primer amplification. TCRdb's table, derived via immunoSEQ multiplex PCR, lists solely in-frame clones and lacks some. V and J calls and clone size are given by that table; D and trimming were obtained from the DNA. The sample shows about 200,000 clones, 80% to 90% of them seen only once. This rearrangement joins TRBV4-3 to TRBJ2-3; 8 nucleotides agree with TRBD2. The sequenced sample consisted of peripheral blood. The source is a human donor with active or convalescent COVID-19. The donor label of this sample is uncertain. CDR3 sequence reads: CASSQALGRGDSRDTQYF. In nucleotides, the CDR3 is TGCGCCAGCAGCCAGGCTTTAGGGCGGGGGGACTCCCGGGATACGCAGTATTTT.